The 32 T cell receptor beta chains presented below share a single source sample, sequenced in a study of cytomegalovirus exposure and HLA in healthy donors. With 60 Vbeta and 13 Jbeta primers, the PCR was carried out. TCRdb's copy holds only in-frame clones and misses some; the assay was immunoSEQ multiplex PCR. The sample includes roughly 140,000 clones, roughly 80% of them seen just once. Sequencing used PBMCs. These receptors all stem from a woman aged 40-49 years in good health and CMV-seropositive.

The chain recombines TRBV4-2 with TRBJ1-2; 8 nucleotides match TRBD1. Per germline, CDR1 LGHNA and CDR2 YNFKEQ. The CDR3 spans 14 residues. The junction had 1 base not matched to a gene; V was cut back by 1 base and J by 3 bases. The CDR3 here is CASSQAGGDYGYTF. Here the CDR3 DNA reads TGTGCCAGCAGCCAAGCAGGGGGCGACTATGGCTACACCTTC.

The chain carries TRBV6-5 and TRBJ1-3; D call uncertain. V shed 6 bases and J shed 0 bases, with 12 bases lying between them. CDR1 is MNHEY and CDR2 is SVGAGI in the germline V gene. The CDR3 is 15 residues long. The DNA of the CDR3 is TGTGCCAGCAGGTCCAGACACCTCTCTGGAAACACCATATATTTT. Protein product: CASRSRHLSGNTIYF.

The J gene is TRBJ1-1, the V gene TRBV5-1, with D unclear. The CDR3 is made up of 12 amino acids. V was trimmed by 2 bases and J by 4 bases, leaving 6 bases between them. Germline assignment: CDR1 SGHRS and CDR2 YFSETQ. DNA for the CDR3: TGCGCCAGCAGCTTCCCTAGCACTGAAGCTTTCTTT. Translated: CASSFPSTEAFF.

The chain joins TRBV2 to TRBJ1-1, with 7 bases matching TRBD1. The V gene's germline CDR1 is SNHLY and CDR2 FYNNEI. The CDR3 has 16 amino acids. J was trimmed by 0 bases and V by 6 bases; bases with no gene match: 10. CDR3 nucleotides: TGTGCCAGCAGAGCGATAACGGGGACAGTGAACACTGAAGCTTTCTTT. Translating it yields CASRAITGTVNTEAFF.

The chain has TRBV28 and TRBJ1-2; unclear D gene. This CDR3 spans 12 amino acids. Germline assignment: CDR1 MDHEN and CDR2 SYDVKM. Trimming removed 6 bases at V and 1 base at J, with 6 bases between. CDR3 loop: CASRVVNYGYTF. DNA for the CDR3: TGTGCCAGCAGGGTAGTTAACTATGGCTACACCTTC.

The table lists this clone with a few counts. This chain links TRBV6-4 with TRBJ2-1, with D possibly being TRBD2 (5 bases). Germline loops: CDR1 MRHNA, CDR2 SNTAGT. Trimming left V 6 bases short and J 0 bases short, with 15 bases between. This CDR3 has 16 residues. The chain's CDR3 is CASSREATSSYNEQFF. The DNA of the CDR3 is TGTGCCAGCAGCCGGGAAGCGACGAGCTCCTACAATGAGCAGTTCTTC.

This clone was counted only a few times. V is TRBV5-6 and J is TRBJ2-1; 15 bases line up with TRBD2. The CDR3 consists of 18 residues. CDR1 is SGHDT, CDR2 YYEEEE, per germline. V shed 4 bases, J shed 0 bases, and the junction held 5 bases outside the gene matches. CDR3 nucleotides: TGTGCCAGCAGCACGGGACTAGCGGGGGGACTCTCCTACAATGAGCAGTTCTTC. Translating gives CASSTGLAGGLSYNEQFF.

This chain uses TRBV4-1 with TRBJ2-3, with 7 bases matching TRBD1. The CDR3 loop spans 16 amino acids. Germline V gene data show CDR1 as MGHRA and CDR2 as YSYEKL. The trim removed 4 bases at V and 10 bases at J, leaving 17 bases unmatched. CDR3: CASSLIRDSGLASQYF. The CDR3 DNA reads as TGCGCCAGCAGCCTAATCCGGGACAGCGGTCTTGCGTCGCAGTATTTT.

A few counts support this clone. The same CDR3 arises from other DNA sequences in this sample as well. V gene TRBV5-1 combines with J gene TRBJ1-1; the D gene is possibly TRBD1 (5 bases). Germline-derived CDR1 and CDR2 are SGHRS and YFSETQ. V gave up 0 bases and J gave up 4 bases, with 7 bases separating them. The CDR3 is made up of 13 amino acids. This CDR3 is CASSLGGGTEAFF. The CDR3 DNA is TGCGCCAGCAGCTTGGGCGGGGGCACTGAAGCTTTCTTT.

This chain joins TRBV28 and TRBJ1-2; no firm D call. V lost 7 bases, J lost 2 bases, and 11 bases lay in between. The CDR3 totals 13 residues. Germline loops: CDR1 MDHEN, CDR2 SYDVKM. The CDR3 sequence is CASTNAMNYGYTF. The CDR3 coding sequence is TGTGCCAGCACCAACGCGATGAACTATGGCTACACCTTC.

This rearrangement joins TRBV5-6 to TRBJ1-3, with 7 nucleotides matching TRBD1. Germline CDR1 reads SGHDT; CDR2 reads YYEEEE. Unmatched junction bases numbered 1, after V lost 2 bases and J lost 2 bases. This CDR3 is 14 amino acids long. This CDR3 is CASSFDRAGNTIYF. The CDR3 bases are TGTGCCAGCAGCTTCGACAGGGCTGGAAACACCATATATTTT.

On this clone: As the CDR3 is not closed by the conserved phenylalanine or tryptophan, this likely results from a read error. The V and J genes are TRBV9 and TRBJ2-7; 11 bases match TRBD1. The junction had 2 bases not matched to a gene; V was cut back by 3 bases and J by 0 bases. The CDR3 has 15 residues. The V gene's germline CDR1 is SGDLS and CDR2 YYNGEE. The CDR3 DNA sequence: TGTGCCAGCAGCGCCGGGACAGGGGGCTCCTACGAGCAGTACCTC. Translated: CASSAGTGGSYEQYL.

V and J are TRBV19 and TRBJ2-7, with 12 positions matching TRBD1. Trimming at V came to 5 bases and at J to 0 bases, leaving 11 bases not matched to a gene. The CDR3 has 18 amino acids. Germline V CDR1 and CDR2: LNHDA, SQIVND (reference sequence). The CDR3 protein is CASSPGMPGQGASYEQYF. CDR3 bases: TGTGCCAGTAGTCCAGGAATGCCGGGACAGGGGGCCTCCTACGAGCAGTACTTC.

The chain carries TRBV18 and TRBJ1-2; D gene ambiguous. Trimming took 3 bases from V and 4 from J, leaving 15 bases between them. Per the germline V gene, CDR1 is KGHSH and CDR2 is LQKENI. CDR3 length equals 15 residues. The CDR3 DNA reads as TGTGCCAGCTCACCGACTCCGGACTGGAGCTATGGCTACACCTTC. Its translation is CASSPTPDWSYGYTF.

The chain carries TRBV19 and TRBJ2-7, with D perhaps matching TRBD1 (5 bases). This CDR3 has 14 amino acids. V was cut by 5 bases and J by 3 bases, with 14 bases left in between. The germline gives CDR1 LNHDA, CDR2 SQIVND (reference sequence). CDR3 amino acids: CASSPQVTNYEQYF. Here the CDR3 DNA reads TGTGCCAGTAGTCCACAGGTTACCAACTACGAGCAGTACTTC. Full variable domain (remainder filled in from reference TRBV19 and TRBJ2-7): DGGITQSPKYLFRKEGQNVTLSCEQNLNHDAMYWYRQDPGQGLRLIYYSQIVNDFQKGDIAEGYSVSREKKESFPLTVTSAQKNPTAFYLCASSPQVTNYEQYFGPGTRLTVT.

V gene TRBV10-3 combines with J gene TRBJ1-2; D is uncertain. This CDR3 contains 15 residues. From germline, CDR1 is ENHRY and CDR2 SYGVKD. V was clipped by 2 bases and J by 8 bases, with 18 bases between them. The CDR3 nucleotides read TGTGCCATCAGTGAGATCGCTGACTCTATTGGGGGCTACACCTTC. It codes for CAISEIADSIGGYTF.

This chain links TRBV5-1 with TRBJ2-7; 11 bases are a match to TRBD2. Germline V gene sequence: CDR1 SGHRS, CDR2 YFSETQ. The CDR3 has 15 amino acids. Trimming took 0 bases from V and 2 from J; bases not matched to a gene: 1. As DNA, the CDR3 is TGCGCCAGCAGCTTGGGTAGCGGGGGGGCCTACGAGCAGTACTTC. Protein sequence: CASSLGSGGAYEQYF.

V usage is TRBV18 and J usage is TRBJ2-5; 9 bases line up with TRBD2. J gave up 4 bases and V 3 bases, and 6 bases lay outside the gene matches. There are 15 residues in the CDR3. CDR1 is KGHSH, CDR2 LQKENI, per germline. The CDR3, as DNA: TGTGCCAGCTCACCCCGTTCAGCGGGAGGAGAGACCCAGTACTTC. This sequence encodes CASSPRSAGGETQYF.

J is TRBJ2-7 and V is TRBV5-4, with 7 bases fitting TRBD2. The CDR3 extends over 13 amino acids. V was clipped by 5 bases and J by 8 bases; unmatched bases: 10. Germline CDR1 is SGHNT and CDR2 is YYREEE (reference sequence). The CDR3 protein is CASSRGGEGKQYF. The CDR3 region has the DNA TGTGCCAGCAGTCGCGGGGGAGAGGGGAAGCAGTACTTC.

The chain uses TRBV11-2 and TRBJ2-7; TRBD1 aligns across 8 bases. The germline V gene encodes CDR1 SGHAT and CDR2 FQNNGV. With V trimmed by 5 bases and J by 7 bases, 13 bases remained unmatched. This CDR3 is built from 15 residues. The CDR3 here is CASSPPKIRQGEQYF. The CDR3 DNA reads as TGTGCCAGCAGCCCGCCCAAAATCCGACAGGGGGAGCAGTACTTC.

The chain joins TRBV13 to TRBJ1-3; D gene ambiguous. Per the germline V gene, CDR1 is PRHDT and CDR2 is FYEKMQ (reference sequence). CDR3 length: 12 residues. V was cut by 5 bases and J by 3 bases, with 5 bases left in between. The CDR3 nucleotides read TGTGCCAGCAGCCGGAGTGGAAACACCATATATTTT. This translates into CASSRSGNTIYF.

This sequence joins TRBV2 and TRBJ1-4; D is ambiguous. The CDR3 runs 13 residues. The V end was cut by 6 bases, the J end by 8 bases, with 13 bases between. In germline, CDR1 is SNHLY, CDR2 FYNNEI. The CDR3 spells CASRQVRQEKLFF. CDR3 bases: TGTGCCAGCAGGCAGGTCCGCCAGGAAAAACTGTTTTTT.

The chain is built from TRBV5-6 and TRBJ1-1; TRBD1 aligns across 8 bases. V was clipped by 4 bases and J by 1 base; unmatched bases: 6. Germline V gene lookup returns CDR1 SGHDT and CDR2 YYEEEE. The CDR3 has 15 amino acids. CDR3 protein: CASSISDRENTEAFF. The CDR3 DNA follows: TGTGCCAGCAGCATCTCGGACAGGGAGAACACTGAAGCTTTCTTT.

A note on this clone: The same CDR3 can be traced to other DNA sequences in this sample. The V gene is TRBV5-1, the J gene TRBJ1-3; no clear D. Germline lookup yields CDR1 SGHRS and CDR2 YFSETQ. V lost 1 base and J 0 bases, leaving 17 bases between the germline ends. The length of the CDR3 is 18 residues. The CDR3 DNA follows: TGCGCCAGCAGCTTGTGGGCCACCGAACCGAGCTCTGGAAACACCATATATTTT. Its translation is CASSLWATEPSSGNTIYF.

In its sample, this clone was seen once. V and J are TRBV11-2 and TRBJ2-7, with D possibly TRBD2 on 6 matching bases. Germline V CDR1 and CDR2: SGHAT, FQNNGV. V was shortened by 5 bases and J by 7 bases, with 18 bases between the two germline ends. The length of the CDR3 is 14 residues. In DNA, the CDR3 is TGTGCCAGCAGCCCGGACTCACTCAGCGGGGAGCAGTACTTC. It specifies CASSPDSLSGEQYF.

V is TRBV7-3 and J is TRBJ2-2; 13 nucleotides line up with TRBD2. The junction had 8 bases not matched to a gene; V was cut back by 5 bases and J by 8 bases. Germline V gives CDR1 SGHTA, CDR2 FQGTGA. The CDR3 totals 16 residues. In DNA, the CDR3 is TGTGCCAGCAGCCCTACACTAGCGGGGGGGCTTGGGGAGCTGTTTTTT. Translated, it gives CASSPTLAGGLGELFF.

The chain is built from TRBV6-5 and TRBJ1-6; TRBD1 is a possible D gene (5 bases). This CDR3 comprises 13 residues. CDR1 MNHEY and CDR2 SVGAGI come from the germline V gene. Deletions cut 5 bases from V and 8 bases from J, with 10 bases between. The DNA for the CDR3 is TGTGCCAGCAGTAGCCAGGGCCATTCACCCCTCCACTTT. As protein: CASSSQGHSPLHF.

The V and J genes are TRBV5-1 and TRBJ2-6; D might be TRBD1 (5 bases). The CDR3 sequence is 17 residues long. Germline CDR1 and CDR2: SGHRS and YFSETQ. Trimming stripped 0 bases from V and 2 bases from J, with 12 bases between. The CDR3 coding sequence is TGCGCCAGCAGCTTGGCCTTAGGGGTCCCTGGGGCCAACGTCCTGACTTTC. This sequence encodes CASSLALGVPGANVLTF. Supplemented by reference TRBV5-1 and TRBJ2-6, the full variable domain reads KAGVTQTPRYLIKTRGQQVTLSCSPISGHRSVSWYQQTPGQGLQFLFEYFSETQRNKGNFPGRFSGRQFSNSRSEMNVSTLELGDSALYLCASSLALGVPGANVLTFGAGSRLTVL.

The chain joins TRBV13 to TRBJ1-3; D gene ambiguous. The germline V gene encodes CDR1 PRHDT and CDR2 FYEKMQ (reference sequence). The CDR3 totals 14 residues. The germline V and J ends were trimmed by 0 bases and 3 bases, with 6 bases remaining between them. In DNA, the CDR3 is TGTGCCAGCAGCTTAGGCCGGTTTGGAAACACCATATATTTT. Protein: CASSLGRFGNTIYF.

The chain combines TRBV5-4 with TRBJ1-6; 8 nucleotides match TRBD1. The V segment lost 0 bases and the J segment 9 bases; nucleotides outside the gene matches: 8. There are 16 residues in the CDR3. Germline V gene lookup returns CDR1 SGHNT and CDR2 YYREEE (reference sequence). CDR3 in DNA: TGTGCCAGCAGCTTGGGCGACAGGGGCGCGAGTTCACCCCTCCACTTT. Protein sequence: CASSLGDRGASSPLHF.

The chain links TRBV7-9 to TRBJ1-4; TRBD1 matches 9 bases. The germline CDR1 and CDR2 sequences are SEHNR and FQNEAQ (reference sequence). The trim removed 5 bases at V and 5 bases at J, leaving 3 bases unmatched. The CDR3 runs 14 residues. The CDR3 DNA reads TGTGCCAGCAGCCAGGGACAGGGCAATGAAAAACTGTTTTTT. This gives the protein CASSQGQGNEKLFF.

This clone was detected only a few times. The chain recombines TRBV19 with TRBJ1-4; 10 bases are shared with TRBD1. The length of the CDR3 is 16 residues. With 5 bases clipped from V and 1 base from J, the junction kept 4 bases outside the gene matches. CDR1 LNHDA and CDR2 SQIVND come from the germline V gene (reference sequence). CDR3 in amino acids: CASSADRGITNEKLFF. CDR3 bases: TGTGCCAGTAGTGCGGACAGGGGGATAACTAATGAAAAACTGTTTTTT. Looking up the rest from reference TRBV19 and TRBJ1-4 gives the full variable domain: DGGITQSPKYLFRKEGQNVTLSCEQNLNHDAMYWYRQDPGQGLRLIYYSQIVNDFQKGDIAEGYSVSREKKESFPLTVTSAQKNPTAFYLCASSADRGITNEKLFFGSGTQLSVL.